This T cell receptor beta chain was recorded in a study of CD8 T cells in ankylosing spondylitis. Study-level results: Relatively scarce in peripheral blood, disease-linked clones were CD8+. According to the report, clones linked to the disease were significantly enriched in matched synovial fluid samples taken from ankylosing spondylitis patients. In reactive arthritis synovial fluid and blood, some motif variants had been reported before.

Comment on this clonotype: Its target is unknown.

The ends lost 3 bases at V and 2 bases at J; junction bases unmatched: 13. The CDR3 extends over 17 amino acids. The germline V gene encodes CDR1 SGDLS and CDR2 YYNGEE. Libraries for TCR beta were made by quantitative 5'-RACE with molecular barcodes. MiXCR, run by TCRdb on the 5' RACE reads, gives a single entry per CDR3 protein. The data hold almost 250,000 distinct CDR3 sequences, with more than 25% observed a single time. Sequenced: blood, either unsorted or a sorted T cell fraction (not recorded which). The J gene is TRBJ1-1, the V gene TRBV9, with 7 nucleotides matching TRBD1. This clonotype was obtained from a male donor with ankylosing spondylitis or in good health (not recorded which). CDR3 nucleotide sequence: TGTGCCAGCAGCGAGTTCAGGGGGGGCTTTACCAACACTGAAGCTTTCTTT. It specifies CASSEFRGGFTNTEAFF. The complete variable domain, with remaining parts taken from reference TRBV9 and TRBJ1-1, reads DSGVTQTPKHLITATGQRVTLRCSPRSGDLSVYWYQQSLDQGLQFLIQYYNGEERAKGNILERFSAQQFPDLHSELNLSSLELGDSALYFCASSEFRGGFTNTEAFFGQGTRLTVV.